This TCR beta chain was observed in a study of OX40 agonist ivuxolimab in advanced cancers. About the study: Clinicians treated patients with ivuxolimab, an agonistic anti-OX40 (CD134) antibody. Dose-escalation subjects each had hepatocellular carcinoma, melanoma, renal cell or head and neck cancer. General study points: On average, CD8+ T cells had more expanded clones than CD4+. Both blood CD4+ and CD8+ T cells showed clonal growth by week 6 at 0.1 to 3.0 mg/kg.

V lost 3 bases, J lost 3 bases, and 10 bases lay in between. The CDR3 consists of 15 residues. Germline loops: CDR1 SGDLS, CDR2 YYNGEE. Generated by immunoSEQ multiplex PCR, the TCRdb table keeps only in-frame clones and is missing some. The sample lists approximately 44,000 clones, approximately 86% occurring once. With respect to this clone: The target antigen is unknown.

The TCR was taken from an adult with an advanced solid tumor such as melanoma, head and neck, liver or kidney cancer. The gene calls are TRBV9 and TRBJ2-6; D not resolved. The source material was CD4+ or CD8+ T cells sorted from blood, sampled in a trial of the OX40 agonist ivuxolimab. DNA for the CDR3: TGTGCCAGCAGCGACCGCCTAGGTGGGGCCAACGTCCTGACTTTC. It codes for CASSDRLGGANVLTF.